This TCR beta chain was sequenced during a study of T-cell memory formation after mild COVID-19. Study-wide points: Pre-infection memory held some responding clones, suggesting pre-existing cross-reactive T cells responded.

The length of the CDR3 is 14 residues. Looked up from germline, CDR1 is MNHEY and CDR2 is SVGAGI. V shed 4 bases and J shed 4 bases, with 13 bases lying between them. 5'RACE with constant-segment primers yielded barcoded, UMI-tagged TCR alpha and TCR beta cDNA libraries. TCRdb re-called the 5' RACE reads through MiXCR, storing one row per CDR3 protein. The data show 470,000 or so distinct CDR3 sequences, about 18% seen once. This clonotype occurred a few times. Its antigen is currently unknown. Sample: PBMCs or a T cell subset sorted from them (not recorded which). This rearrangement joins TRBV6-5 to TRBJ1-2; possible D gene TRBD1, 6 bases. This TCR derives from an adult woman who had mild COVID-19 (a few samples of this study predate the infection). Cell type and time point are not known. CDR3 coding DNA: TGTGCCAGCAGTTCCCCCAGGGGAGTCTATGGCTACACCTTC. It specifies CASSSPRGVYGYTF.